Below, one T cell receptor beta chain is given with its context. Its antigen is not identified. This sample was included in a study of shared clonotypes between healthy human individuals. As for the study in general: Each donor contributed plates that comprised three CD4 naive, three CD4 memory, two CD8 naive and one CD8 memory.

Using immunoSEQ multiplex PCR, the repertoire was profiled, and TCRdb retains in-frame clones only, with some absent. The sample records roughly 380,000 clones, 96% being singletons. Trimming removed 7 bases from V and 9 bases from J; junction bases left unmatched: 9. CDR3 length equals 13 residues. Germline lookup yields CDR1 SNHLY and CDR2 FYNNEI. All of the donors resided in Nashville, Tennessee, and each was a Caucasian adult. Study outcomes and limitations: Some naive CD4 clonotypes, 4% to 6%, turned up in common across four donors.

Sequencing used memory CD8+ T cells sorted from blood. Subset described: CD45RO+ cells pooled with CCR7-negative TemRA cells. The chain employs TRBV2 and TRBJ2-1; TRBD2 agrees at 7 bases. The TCR was taken from a man aged 25-40 years in good health. CDR3: CASIRSGGGEQFF. For the CDR3, the DNA is TGTGCCAGCATCCGGTCGGGAGGTGGTGAGCAGTTCTTC. Drawing the rest from reference TRBV2 and TRBJ2-1, the complete variable domain is EPEVTQTPSHQVTQMGQEVILRCVPISNHLYFYWYRQILGQKVEFLVSFYNNEISEKSEIFDDQFSVERPDGSNFTLKIRSTKLEDSAMYFCASIRSGGGEQFFGPGTRLTVL.